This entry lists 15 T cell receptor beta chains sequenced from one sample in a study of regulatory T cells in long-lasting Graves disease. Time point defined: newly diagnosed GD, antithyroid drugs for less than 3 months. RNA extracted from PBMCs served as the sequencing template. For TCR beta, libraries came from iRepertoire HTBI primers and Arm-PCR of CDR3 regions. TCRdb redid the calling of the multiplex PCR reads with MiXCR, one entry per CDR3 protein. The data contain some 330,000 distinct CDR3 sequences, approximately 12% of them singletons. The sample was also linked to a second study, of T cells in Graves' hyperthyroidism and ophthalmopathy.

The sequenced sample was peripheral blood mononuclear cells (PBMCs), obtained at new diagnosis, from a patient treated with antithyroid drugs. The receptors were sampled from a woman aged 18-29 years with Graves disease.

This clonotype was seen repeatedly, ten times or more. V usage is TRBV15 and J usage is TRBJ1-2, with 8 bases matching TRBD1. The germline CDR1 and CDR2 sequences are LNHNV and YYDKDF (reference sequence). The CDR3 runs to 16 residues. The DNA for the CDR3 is TGTGCAGCCACCAGCACTACCACAGGGGGATCCGTAGGCTACACCTTC. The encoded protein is CAATSTTTGGSVGYTF.

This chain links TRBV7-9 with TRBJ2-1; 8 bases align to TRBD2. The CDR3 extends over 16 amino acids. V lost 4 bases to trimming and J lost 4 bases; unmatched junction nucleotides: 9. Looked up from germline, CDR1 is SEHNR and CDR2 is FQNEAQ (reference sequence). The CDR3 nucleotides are TGTGCCAGCAGCTCCAGCGGGAGTAGGGCATACAATGAGCAGTTCTTC. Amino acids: CASSSSGSRAYNEQFF.

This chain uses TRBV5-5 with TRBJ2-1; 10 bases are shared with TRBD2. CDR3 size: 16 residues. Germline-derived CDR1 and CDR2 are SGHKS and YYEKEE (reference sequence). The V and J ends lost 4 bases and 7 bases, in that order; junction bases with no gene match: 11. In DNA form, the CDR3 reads TGTGCCAGCAGCGTGGCCTCTAGCGGGGGTGCGAATGAGCAGTTCTTC. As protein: CASSVASSGGANEQFF.

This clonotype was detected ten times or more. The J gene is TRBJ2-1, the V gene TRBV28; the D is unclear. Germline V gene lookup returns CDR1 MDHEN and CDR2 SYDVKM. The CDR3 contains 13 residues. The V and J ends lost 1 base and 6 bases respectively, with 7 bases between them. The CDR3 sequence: CASSLSGSNEQFF. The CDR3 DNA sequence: TGTGCCAGCAGTTTATCCGGAAGCAATGAGCAGTTCTTC.

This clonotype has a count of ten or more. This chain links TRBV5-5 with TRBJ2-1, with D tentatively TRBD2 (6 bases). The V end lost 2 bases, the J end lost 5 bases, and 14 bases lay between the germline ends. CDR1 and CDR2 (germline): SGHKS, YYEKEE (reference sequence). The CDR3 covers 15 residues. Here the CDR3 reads CASSFRVSGNNEQFF. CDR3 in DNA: TGTGCCAGCAGCTTTCGAGTTAGCGGCAACAATGAGCAGTTCTTC.

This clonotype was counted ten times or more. In DNA form, the CDR3 reads TGTGCCAGCAGCTTACCCCTTAGTAGCCTGAGGTACGAGCAGTACTTC. It encodes CASSLPLSSLRYEQYF. V and J are TRBV7-2 and TRBJ2-7; no clear D gene. Looked up from germline, CDR1 is SGHTA and CDR2 is FQGNSA. The CDR3 loop spans 16 amino acids. V lost 2 bases, J lost 4 bases, and 18 bases lay in between. The full variable domain, completed using reference TRBV7-2 and TRBJ2-7, is GAGVSQSPSNKVTEKGKDVELRCDPISGHTALYWYRQSLGQGLEFLIYFQGNSAPDKSGLPSDRFSAERTGGSVSTLTIQRTQQEDSAVYLCASSLPLSSLRYEQYFGPGTRLTVT.

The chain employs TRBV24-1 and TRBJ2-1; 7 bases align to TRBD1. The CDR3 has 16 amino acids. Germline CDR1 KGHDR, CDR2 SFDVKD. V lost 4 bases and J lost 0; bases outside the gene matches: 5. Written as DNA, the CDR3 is TGTGCCACCAGTGACTCCGGGACAGACTCCTACAATGAGCAGTTCTTC. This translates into CATSDSGTDSYNEQFF.

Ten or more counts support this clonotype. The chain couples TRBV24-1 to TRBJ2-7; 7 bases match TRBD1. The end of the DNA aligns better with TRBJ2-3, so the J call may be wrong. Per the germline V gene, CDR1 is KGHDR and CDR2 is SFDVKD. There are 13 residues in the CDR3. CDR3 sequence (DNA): TGTGCCACCAGTGATTGGACAGGTTTGGCGCAGTATTTT. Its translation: CATSDWTGLAQYF.

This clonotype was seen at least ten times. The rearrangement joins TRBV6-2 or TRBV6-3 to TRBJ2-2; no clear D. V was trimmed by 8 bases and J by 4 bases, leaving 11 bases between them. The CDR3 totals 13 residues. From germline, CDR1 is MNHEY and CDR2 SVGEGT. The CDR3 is CASSNGGTGELFF. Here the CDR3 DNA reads TGTGCCAGCTCCAACGGCGGCACCGGGGAGCTGTTTTTT.

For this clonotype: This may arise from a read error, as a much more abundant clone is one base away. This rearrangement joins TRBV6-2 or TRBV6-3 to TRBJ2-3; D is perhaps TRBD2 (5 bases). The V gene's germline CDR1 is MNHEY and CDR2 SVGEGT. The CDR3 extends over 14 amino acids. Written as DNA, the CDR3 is TGTGCCAGCAGTAGGGCCCTAGCCACAGATGCGCAGTATTTT. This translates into CASSRALATDAQYF.

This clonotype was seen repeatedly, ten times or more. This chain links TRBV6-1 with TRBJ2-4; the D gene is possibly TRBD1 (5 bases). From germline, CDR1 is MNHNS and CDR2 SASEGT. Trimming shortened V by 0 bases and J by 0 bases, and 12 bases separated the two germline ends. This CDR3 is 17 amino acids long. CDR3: CASSEAHRTLAKNIQYF. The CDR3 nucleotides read TGTGCCAGCAGTGAAGCGCACAGGACACTAGCCAAAAACATTCAGTACTTC.

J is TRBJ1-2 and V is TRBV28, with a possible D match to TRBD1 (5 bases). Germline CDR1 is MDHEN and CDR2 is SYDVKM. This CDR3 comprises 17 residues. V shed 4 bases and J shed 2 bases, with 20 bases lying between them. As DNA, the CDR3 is TGTGCCAGCAGTTATGGCAGGGTGGGCGCCTGGAACTATGGCTACACCTTC. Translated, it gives CASSYGRVGAWNYGYTF.

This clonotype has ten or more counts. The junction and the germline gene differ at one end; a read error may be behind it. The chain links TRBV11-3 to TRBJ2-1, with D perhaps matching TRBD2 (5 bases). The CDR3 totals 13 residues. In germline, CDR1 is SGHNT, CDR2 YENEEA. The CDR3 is CASSPTTGAAILF. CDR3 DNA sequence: TGTGCCAGCAGCCCAACGACCGGAGCGGCCATCCTCTTC.

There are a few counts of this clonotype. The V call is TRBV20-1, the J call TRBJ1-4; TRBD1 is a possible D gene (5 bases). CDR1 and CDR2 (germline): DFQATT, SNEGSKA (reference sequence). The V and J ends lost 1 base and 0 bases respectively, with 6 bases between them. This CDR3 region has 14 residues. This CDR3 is CSARGGATNEKLFF. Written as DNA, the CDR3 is TGCAGTGCTAGAGGGGGGGCAACTAATGAAAAACTGTTTTTT.

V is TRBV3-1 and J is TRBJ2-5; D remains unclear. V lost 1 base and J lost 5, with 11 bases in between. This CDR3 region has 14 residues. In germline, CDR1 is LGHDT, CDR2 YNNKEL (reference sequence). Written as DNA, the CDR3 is TGTGCCAGCAGCCAAGTAGGGTTGGGGGAGACCCAGTACTTC. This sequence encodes CASSQVGLGETQYF.